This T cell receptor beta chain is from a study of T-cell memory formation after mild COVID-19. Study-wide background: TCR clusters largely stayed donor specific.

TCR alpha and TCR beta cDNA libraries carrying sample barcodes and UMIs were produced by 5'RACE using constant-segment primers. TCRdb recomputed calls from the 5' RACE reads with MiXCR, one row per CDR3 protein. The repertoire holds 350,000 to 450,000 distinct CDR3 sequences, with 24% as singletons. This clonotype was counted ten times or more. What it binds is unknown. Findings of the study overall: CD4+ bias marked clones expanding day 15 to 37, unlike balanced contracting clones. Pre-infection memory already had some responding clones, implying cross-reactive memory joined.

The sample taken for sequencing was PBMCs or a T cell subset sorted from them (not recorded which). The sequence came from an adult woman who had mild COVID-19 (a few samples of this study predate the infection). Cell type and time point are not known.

CDR3: CASSFLAGEGSGPSNEQFF. The CDR3 nucleotides are TGTGCCAGCAGCTTTTTGGCGGGAGAGGGTTCCGGGCCATCCAATGAGCAGTTCTTC. The chain recombines TRBV11-2 with TRBJ2-1; 7 positions agree with TRBD2. V was pared by 3 bases and J by 6 bases, with 20 bases of the junction left unmatched. CDR3 size: 19 residues. CDR1 SGHAT and CDR2 FQNNGV come from the germline V gene.